There are a few counts of the clone carrying this TCR beta chain. Molecular barcoding with unique molecular identifiers was used for the TCRbeta library. Each CDR3 protein is one row after TCRdb ran MiXCR on the PCR reads. The sample has some 300,000 distinct CDR3 sequences, roughly 9.1% seen once; the top ten hold roughly 7.1%. This sample is drawn from a study of T-cell reconstitution after alpha-beta-depleted transplantation in children. Sequences were derived from PBMCs, sampled before TCRalphabeta/CD19-depleted stem cell transplant. The clonotype comes from a boy in the first two years of life with acute myeloid leukemia, due to receive a stem cell transplant.

Here the CDR3 reads CASSLLRDTGELFF. The CDR3 nucleotides read TGTGCCAGCAGTCTTCTCAGGGACACCGGGGAGCTGTTTTTT. V gene TRBV6-2 or TRBV6-3 combines with J gene TRBJ2-2, with D tentatively TRBD1 (5 bases). With 5 bases removed from V and 3 bases from J, the gap between germline ends came to 10 bases. In germline, CDR1 is MNHEY, CDR2 SVGEGT. The CDR3 is 14 residues long.